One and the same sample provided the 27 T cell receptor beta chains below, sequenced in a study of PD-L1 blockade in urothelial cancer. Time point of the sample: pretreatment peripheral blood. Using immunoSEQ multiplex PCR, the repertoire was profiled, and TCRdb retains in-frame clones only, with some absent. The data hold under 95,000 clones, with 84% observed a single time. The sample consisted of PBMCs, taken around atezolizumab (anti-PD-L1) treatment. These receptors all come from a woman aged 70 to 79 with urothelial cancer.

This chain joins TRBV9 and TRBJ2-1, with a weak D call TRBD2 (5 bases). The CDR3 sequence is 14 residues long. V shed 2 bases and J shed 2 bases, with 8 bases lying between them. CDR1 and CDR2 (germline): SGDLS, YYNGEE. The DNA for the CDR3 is TGTGCCAGCAGCGTCGCCGGGACCTACAATGAGCAGTTCTTC. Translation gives CASSVAGTYNEQFF.

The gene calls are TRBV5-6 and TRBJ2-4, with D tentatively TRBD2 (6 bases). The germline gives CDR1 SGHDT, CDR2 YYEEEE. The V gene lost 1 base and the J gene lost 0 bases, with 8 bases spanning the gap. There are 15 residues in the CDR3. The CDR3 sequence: CASSLWGLAKNIQYF. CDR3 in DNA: TGTGCCAGCAGCTTGTGGGGACTAGCCAAAAACATTCAGTACTTC.

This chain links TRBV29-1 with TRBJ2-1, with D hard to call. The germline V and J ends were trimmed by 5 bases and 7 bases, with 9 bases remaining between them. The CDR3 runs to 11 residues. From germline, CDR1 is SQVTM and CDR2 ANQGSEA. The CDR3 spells CSVLPSNEQFF. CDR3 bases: TGCAGCGTTTTACCTAGTAATGAGCAGTTCTTC.

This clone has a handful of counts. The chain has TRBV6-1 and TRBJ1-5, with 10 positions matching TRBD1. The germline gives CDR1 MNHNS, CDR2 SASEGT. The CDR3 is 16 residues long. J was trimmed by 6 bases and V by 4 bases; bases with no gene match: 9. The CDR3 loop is CASSGSGTGEGQPQHF. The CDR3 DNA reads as TGTGCCAGCAGTGGATCCGGGACAGGGGAGGGTCAGCCCCAGCATTTT.

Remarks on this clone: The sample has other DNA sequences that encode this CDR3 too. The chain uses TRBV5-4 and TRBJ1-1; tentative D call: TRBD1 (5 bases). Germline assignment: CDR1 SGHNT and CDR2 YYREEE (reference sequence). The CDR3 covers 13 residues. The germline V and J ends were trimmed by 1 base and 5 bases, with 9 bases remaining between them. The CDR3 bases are TGTGCCAGCAGCTTGAAGTCAGGGACTGAAGCTTTCTTT. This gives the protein CASSLKSGTEAFF. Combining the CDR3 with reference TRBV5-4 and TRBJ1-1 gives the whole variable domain ETGVTQSPTHLIKTRGQQVTLRCSSQSGHNTVSWYQQALGQGPQFIFQYYREEENGRGNFPPRFSGLQFPNYSSELNVNALELDDSALYLCASSLKSGTEAFFGQGTRLTVV.

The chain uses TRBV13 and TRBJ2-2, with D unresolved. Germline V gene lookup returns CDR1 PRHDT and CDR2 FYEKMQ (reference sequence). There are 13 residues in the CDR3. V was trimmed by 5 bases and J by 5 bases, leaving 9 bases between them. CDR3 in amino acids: CASSARWTGELFF. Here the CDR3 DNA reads TGTGCCAGCAGCGCGCGGTGGACCGGGGAGCTGTTTTTT. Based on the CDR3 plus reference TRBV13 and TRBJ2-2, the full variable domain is AAGVIQSPRHLIKEKRETATLKCYPIPRHDTVYWYQQGPGQDPQFLISFYEKMQSDKGSIPDRFSAQQFSDYHSELNMSSLELGDSALYFCASSARWTGELFFGEGSRLTVL.

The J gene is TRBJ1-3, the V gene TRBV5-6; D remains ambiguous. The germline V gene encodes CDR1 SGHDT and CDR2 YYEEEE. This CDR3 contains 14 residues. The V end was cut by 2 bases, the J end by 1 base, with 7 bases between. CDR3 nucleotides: TGTGCCAGCAGCTTTCAGGTTTCTGGAAACACCATATATTTT. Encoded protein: CASSFQVSGNTIYF. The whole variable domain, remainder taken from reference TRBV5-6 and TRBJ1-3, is DAGVTQSPTHLIKTRGQQVTLRCSPKSGHDTVSWYQQALGQGPQFIFQYYEEEERQRGNFPDRFSGHQFPNYSSELNVNALLLGDSALYLCASSFQVSGNTIYFGEGSWLTVV.

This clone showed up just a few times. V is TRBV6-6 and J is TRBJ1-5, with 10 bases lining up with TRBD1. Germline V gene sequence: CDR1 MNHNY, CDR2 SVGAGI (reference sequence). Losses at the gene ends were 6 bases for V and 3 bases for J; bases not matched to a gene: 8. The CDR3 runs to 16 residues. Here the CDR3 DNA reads TGTGCCAGCAGCCTCGGGACAGGGGTCTTCAATCAGCCCCAGCATTTT. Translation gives CASSLGTGVFNQPQHF.

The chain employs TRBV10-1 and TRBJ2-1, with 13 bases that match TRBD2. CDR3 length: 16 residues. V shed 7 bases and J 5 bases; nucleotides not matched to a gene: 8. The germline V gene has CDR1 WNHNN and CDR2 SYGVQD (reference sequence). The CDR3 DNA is TGCGCCAGCAATCGGACTAGCGGGAGATCCGACAATGAGCAGTTCTTC. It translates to CASNRTSGRSDNEQFF.

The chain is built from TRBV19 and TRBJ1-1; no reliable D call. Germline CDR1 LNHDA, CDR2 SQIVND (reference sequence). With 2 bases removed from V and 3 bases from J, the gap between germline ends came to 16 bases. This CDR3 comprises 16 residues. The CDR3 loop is CASSIPGGTGDTEAFF. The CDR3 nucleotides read TGTGCCAGTAGTATACCCGGTGGCACCGGGGACACTGAAGCTTTCTTT.

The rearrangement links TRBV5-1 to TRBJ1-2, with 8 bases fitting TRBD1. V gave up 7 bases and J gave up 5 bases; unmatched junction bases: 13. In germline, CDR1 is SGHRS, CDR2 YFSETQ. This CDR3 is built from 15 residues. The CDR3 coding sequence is TGCGCCAGCCGCCTCCCTAGCGACAGGGGTTATGGCTACACCTTC. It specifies CASRLPSDRGYGYTF.

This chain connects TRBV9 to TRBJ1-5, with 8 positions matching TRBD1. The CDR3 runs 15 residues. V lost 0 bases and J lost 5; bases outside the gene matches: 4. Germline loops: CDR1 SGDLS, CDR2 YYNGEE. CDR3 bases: TGTGCCAGCAGCGTAGACGGGACAGGCCATCAGCCCCAGCATTTT. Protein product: CASSVDGTGHQPQHF.

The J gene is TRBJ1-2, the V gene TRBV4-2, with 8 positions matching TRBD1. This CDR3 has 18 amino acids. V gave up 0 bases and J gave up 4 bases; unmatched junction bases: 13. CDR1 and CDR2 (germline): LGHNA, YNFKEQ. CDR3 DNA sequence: TGTGCCAGCAGCCAAGATGGGCCGGGACAGGTCTTAGGCTATGGCTACACCTTC. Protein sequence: CASSQDGPGQVLGYGYTF.

CDR3: CAISATGEAYNEQFF. The CDR3 nucleotides read TGTGCCATCAGTGCAACAGGGGAGGCATACAATGAGCAGTTCTTC. The gene calls are TRBV10-3 and TRBJ2-1, with a weak D call TRBD1 (7 bases). CDR3 length equals 15 residues. Germline V gene sequence: CDR1 ENHRY, CDR2 SYGVKD. Trimming stripped 4 bases from V and 4 bases from J, with 14 bases between.

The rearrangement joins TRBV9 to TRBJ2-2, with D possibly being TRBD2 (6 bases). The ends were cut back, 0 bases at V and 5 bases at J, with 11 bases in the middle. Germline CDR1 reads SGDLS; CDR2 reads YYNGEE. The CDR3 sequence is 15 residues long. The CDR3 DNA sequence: TGTGCCAGCAGCGTAGCACCGAGCGGGACCGGGGAGCTGTTTTTT. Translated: CASSVAPSGTGELFF.

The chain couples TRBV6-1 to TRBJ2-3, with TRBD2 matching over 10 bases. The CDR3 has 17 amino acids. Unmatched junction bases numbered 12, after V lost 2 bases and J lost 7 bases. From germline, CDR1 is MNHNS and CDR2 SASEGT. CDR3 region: CASSELSLAGVRNTQYF. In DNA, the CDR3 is TGTGCCAGCAGTGAACTAAGTCTAGCGGGAGTTAGAAATACGCAGTATTTT.

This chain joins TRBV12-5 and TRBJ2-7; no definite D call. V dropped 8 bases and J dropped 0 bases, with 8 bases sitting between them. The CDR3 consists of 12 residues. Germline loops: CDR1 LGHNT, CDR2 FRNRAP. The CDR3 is CASSWHSYEQYF. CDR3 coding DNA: TGTGCTAGTTCCTGGCACTCCTACGAGCAGTACTTC.

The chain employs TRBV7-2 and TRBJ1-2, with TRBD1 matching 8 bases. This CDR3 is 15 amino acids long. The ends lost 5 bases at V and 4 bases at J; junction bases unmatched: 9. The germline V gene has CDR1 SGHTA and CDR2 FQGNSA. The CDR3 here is CASSQRTGRGYGYTF. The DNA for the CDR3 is TGTGCCAGCAGCCAAAGGACAGGGCGAGGCTATGGCTACACCTTC.

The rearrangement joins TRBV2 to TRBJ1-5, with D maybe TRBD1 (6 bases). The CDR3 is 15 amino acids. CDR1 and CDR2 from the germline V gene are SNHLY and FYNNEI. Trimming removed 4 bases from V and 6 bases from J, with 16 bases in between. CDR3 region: CASSVFGQWGQPQHF. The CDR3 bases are TGTGCCAGCAGTGTCTTCGGACAGTGGGGTCAGCCCCAGCATTTT.

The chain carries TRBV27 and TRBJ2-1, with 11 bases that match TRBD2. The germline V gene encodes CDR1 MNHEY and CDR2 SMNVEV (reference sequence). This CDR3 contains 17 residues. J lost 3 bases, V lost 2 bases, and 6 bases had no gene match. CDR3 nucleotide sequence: TGTGCCAGCAGTTTAGTCCCTAGCGGGGGGAGCTACAATGAGCAGTTCTTC. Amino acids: CASSLVPSGGSYNEQFF.

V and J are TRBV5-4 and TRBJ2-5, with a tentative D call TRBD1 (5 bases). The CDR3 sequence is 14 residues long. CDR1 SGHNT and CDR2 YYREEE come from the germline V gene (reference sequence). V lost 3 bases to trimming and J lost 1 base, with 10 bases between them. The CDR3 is CASSYQDTQETQYF. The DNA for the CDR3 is TGTGCCAGCAGCTACCAGGACACCCAAGAGACCCAGTACTTC.

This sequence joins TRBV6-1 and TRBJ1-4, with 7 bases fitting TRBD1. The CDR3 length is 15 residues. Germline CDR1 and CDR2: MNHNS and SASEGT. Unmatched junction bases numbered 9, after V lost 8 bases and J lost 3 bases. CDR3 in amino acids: CASWDRGEPNEKLFF. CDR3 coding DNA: TGTGCCAGCTGGGACAGAGGGGAGCCTAATGAAAAACTGTTTTTT.

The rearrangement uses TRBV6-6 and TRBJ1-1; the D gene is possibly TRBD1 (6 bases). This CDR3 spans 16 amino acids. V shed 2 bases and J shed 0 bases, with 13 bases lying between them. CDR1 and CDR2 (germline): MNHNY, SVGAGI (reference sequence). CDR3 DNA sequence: TGTGCCAGCAGTTACACCAGACAGGTCTTGAACACTGAAGCTTTCTTT. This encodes CASSYTRQVLNTEAFF.

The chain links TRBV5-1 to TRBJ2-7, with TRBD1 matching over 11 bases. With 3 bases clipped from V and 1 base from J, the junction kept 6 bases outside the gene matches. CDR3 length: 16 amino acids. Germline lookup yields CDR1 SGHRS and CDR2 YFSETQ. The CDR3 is CASSWGTGGTSYEQYF. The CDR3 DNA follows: TGCGCCAGCAGCTGGGGGACAGGGGGAACTTCCTACGAGCAGTACTTC.

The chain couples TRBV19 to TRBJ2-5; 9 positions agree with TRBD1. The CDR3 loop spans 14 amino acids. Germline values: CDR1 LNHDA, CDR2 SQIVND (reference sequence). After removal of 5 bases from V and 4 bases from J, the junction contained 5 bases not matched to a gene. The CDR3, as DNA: TGTGCCAGTAGTCGCGGACAGGGGATAGAGACCCAGTACTTC. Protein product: CASSRGQGIETQYF.

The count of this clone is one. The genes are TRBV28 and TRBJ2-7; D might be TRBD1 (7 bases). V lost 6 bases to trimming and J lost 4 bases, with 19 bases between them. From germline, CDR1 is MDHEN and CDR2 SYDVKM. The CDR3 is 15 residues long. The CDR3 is CASRLTGDLLYEQYF. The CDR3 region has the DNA TGTGCCAGCAGACTAACAGGGGACTTATTATACGAGCAGTACTTC.

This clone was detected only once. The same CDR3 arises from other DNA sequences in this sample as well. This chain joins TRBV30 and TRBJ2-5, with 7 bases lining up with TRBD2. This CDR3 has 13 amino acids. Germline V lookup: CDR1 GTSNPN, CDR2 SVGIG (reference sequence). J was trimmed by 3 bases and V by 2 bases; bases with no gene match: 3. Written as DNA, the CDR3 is TGTGCCTGGAGTCCCGCGGGGGAAGAGACCCAGTACTTC. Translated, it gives CAWSPAGEETQYF.